Sequencing of this T cell receptor beta chain was carried out in a study of CDR3 diversity in severe acne. This clonotype appeared a single time. A single record per CDR3 protein comes from TCRdb applying MiXCR to the PCR reads. The data show about 90,000 distinct CDR3 sequences, about half seen once. Germline V gives CDR1 SQVTM, CDR2 ANQGSEA. CDR3 length: 12 amino acids. The specimen was blood. This TCR was sampled from a male donor with severe acne vulgaris. The chain couples TRBV29-1 to TRBJ2-5; no clear D. The DNA for the CDR3 is TGCGCCGCAGACCTTGCCGAAGAGACCCAGTACTTC. Its translation: CAADLAEETQYF.